This TCR beta chain was observed in a study of cytomegalovirus exposure and HLA in healthy donors. Notes on this clone: Its antigen is as yet unknown.

CDR3 length: 17 residues. V was pared by 0 bases and J by 5 bases, with 9 bases of the junction left unmatched. Germline CDR1 is LGHNA and CDR2 is YNFKEQ. The PCR made use of 60 Vbeta and 13 Jbeta primers. The protocol was immunoSEQ multiplex PCR, while the TCRdb copy is restricted to in-frame clones and leaves out a portion. The sample carries more than 150,000 clones, 82% recorded once. Study-wide points: Follow-up analysis later connected one missense variant in DCLRE1C with trimming of TCR beta V- and J-genes. The study carried out a later analysis of TCR beta sequences. It associated about 15,000 of them with specific HLA alleles at a false discovery rate of 0.05. An assumption of roughly uniform sequencing depth across donors underlay the presence/absence analyses. The study put 150 to 200 TCR beta chains on its list as cytomegalovirus-associated.

Sequencing was performed on PBMCs. The chain combines TRBV4-2 with TRBJ1-2, with 10 bases lining up with TRBD1. The clonotype originates from a man aged 35 to 55 in good health and CMV-seronegative. Written as DNA, the CDR3 is TGTGCCAGCAGCCAAGACCCCCGGGACAGGGGTTGGTATGGCTACACCTTC. Protein: CASSQDPRDRGWYGYTF.